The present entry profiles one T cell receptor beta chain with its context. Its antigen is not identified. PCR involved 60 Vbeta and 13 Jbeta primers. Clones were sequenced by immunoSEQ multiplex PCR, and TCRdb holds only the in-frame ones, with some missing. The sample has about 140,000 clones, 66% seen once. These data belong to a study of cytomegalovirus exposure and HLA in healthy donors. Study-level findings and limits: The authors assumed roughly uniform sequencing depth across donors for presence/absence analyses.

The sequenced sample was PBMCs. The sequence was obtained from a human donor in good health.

The CDR3 spells CASSVSALSSYNEQFF. CDR3 coding DNA: TGTGCCAGCAGCGTCTCAGCGTTGAGCTCCTACAATGAGCAGTTCTTC. V and J are TRBV9 and TRBJ2-1; D is unresolved. The CDR3 totals 16 residues. The V gene's germline CDR1 is SGDLS and CDR2 YYNGEE. V was pared by 2 bases and J by 0 bases, with 12 bases between. The full variable domain, rest sourced from reference TRBV9 and TRBJ2-1, is DSGVTQTPKHLITATGQRVTLRCSPRSGDLSVYWYQQSLDQGLQFLIQYYNGEERAKGNILERFSAQQFPDLHSELNLSSLELGDSALYFCASSVSALSSYNEQFFGPGTRLTVL.